What follows are 24 T cell receptor beta chains derived from one specimen sequenced in a study of T-cell reconstitution after alpha-beta-depleted transplantation in children. TCRbeta library preparation incorporated unique molecular identifiers. TCRdb re-called the PCR reads through MiXCR, storing one row per CDR3 protein. The sample carries approximately 200,000 distinct CDR3 sequences, 5% to 7.5% recorded once. The source material was PBMCs, sampled before TCRalphabeta/CD19-depleted stem cell transplant. Receptor source: a girl less than two years old with combined immunodeficiency, due to receive a stem cell transplant.

The chain recombines TRBV20-1 with TRBJ2-3; TRBD2 is a possible D gene (6 bases). Trimming removed 0 bases from V and 5 bases from J, with 18 bases in between. CDR1 is DFQATT, CDR2 SNEGSKA, per germline (reference sequence). The CDR3 is 16 amino acids. Here the CDR3 reads CSARDPRRADGDTQYF. Written as DNA, the CDR3 is TGCAGTGCTAGAGATCCTCGGAGGGCGGATGGAGATACGCAGTATTTT.

At least ten counts were recorded for this clonotype. This chain uses TRBV28 with TRBJ1-2; tentatively, D is TRBD1 (5 bases). Germline CDR1 MDHEN, CDR2 SYDVKM. V lost 7 bases to trimming and J lost 6 bases, with 21 bases between them. The CDR3 runs 15 residues. The CDR3 reads CASKQRGPTTHGYTF. In DNA form, the CDR3 reads TGTGCCAGCAAACAAAGGGGCCCGACGACTCATGGCTACACCTTC.

This clonotype came up many times. This chain connects TRBV11-2 to TRBJ2-3; D is perhaps TRBD1 (5 bases). Deletions cut 5 bases from V and 1 base from J, with 16 bases between. CDR1 and CDR2 from the germline V gene are SGHAT and FQNNGV. The CDR3 has 16 amino acids. The CDR3 region is CASSPYTGRRTDTQYF. In DNA form, the CDR3 reads TGTGCCAGCAGCCCGTATACAGGCCGTCGCACAGATACGCAGTATTTT.

In this sample, this clonotype turned up many times. V and J are TRBV12-5 and TRBJ2-2, with D perhaps given as TRBD1 or TRBD2 (5 bases each). Trimming took off 8 bases at V and 0 bases at J, with 10 bases between the two ends. Germline V gene data show CDR1 as LGHNT and CDR2 as FRNRAP. The CDR3 covers 14 residues. The CDR3 sequence is CASRGVTNTGELFF. The DNA of the CDR3 is TGTGCTAGTAGGGGAGTAACGAACACCGGGGAGCTGTTTTTT.

This clonotype was recorded many times. This sequence joins TRBV20-1 and TRBJ2-1; D uncertain. V was trimmed by 4 bases and J by 6 bases, leaving 16 bases between them. From germline, CDR1 is DFQATT and CDR2 SNEGSKA (reference sequence). The CDR3 is 14 amino acids. This chain's CDR3 is CSAKPPRVFNEQFF. The CDR3 nucleotides are TGCAGTGCTAAACCCCCTCGAGTTTTCAATGAGCAGTTCTTC.

Only a few counts were recorded for this clonotype. The rearrangement joins TRBV11-2 to TRBJ2-1; D call uncertain. The CDR3 runs to 14 residues. Trimming removed 1 base at V and 10 bases at J, with 14 bases between. The germline CDR1 and CDR2 sequences are SGHAT and FQNNGV. CDR3 region: CASSLVSQSLEQFF. CDR3 sequence (DNA): TGTGCCAGCAGCTTAGTTAGTCAGTCACTAGAGCAGTTCTTC.

This clonotype showed up many times. The chain carries TRBV10-3 and TRBJ2-5; the D gene is possibly TRBD1 (5 bases). This CDR3 spans 14 amino acids. Germline V gives CDR1 ENHRY, CDR2 SYGVKD. The V end was cut by 10 bases, the J end by 1 base, with 16 bases between. The CDR3 loop is CATSDSLLQETQYF. As DNA, the CDR3 is TGTGCCACATCCGACAGCCTCCTCCAAGAGACCCAGTACTTC.

This clonotype came up a few times. V gene TRBV9 combines with J gene TRBJ1-3; TRBD1 aligns across 12 bases. CDR3 length: 20 residues. CDR1 and CDR2 from the germline V gene are SGDLS and YYNGEE. The junction had 16 bases not matched to a gene; V was cut back by 2 bases and J by 4 bases. The DNA for the CDR3 is TGTGCCAGCAGCGTCGGAGTAGGGGGGGACAGGGGGCCTGCCGGAAACACCATATATTTT. The encoded protein is CASSVGVGGDRGPAGNTIYF.

This clonotype has ten or more counts. The chain uses TRBV4-1 and TRBJ2-7, with D possibly TRBD1 on 5 matching bases. V lost 5 bases and J lost 0, with 17 bases in between. The CDR3 is made up of 16 amino acids. CDR1 and CDR2 (germline): MGHRA, YSYEKL. CDR3 in amino acids: CASSTPRKGNSYEQYF. CDR3 in DNA: TGCGCCAGCAGCACACCAAGGAAGGGGAACTCCTACGAGCAGTACTTC.

This clonotype was detected ten times or more. The chain couples TRBV12-3 or TRBV12-4 to TRBJ1-1; 8 bases fit TRBD1. The CDR3 has 15 residues. J gave up 5 bases and V 5 bases, and 10 bases lay outside the gene matches. DNA of the CDR3: TGTGCCAGCAGTCCAGGGGGCCTTATCGATACTGAAGCTTTCTTT. This encodes CASSPGGLIDTEAFF.

This clonotype has at least ten counts. The rearrangement joins TRBV12-5 to TRBJ1-1, with D tentatively TRBD1 (6 bases). Trimming took 5 bases from V and 3 from J, leaving 19 bases between them. The length of the CDR3 is 16 residues. The germline V gene has CDR1 LGHNT and CDR2 FRNRAP. Written as DNA, the CDR3 is TGTGCTAGTGGTGCAAAAAACCTCACAGGGCACACTGAAGCTTTCTTT. Amino acids: CASGAKNLTGHTEAFF.

This clonotype was seen many times. The V and J genes are TRBV15 and TRBJ2-7; 8 nucleotides line up with TRBD1. Germline V CDR1 and CDR2: LNHNV, YYDKDF (reference sequence). CDR3 length: 18 amino acids. J gave up 1 base and V 0 bases, and 11 bases lay outside the gene matches. The CDR3 bases are TGTGCCACCAGCAGAGATGGCGGGACAGGAGAGGGGTCCTACGAGCAGTACTTC. Protein: CATSRDGGTGEGSYEQYF.

The V gene is TRBV7-6, the J gene TRBJ2-7; the match to TRBD2 covers 9 bases. The CDR3 has 14 amino acids. Per the germline V gene, CDR1 is SGHVS and CDR2 is FNYEAQ. J was trimmed by 4 bases and V by 2 bases; bases with no gene match: 3. The CDR3 region is CASSLTSGFYEQYF. The CDR3 coding sequence is TGTGCCAGCAGCTTAACTAGCGGGTTTTACGAGCAGTACTTC. The full variable domain, in which reference TRBV7-6 and TRBJ2-7 provide the parts outside the CDR3, is GAGVSQSPRYKVTKRGQDVALRCDPISGHVSLYWYRQALGQGPEFLTYFNYEAQQDKSGLPNDRFSAERPEGSISTLTIQRTEQRDSAMYRCASSLTSGFYEQYFGPGTRLTVT.

The table lists this clonotype with many counts. This CDR3 reads CATSKGGVYNEQFF. CDR3 nucleotide sequence: TGTGCCACCAGCAAGGGGGGCGTCTACAATGAGCAGTTCTTC. The gene calls are TRBV15 and TRBJ2-1; D possibly matches TRBD1 or TRBD2 (6 bases each). V gave up 4 bases and J gave up 3 bases, with 10 bases separating them. Germline V CDR1 and CDR2: LNHNV, YYDKDF (reference sequence). The CDR3 loop spans 14 amino acids.

Ten or more counts support this clonotype. The CDR3: CASSLSASYNEQFF. In DNA, the CDR3 is TGTGCCAGCAGCTTGTCGGCTTCCTACAATGAGCAGTTCTTC. The chain recombines TRBV5-6 with TRBJ2-1; D uncertain. Trimming took off 1 base at V and 1 base at J, with 6 bases between the two ends. Germline CDR1 and CDR2: SGHDT and YYEEEE. The length of the CDR3 is 14 residues.

The genes are TRBV20-1 and TRBJ2-2; TRBD1 matches 9 bases. With 1 base clipped from V and 5 bases from J, the junction kept 8 bases outside the gene matches. Germline V gene sequence: CDR1 DFQATT, CDR2 SNEGSKA (reference sequence). The CDR3 totals 16 residues. In DNA form, the CDR3 reads TGCAGTGCTAGAGTCCTACACAGGGGGCAGACCGGGGAGCTGTTTTTT. It encodes CSARVLHRGQTGELFF.

This clonotype showed up many times. In DNA form, the CDR3 reads TGTGCCACCAGCCCCGGACTACGCCGGGCCGGGGAGCTGTTTTTT. Its translation is CATSPGLRRAGELFF. This chain joins TRBV15 and TRBJ2-2, with D maybe TRBD2 (6 bases). The length of the CDR3 is 15 residues. CDR1 and CDR2 from the germline V gene are LNHNV and YYDKDF (reference sequence). V gave up 5 bases and J gave up 6 bases, with 16 bases separating them.

This clonotype was counted at least ten times. The chain joins TRBV7-9 to TRBJ2-7; D is ambiguous. CDR3 length: 12 amino acids. Germline CDR1 is SEHNR and CDR2 is FQNEAQ (reference sequence). The ends were cut back, 9 bases at V and 0 bases at J, with 9 bases in the middle. This CDR3 reads CASSDTSYEQYF. For the CDR3, the DNA is TGTGCCAGTTCCGACACCTCCTACGAGCAGTACTTC.

This clonotype was recorded at least ten times. This chain uses TRBV27 with TRBJ2-3, with D perhaps matching TRBD1 or TRBD2 (5 bases each). Per germline, CDR1 MNHEY and CDR2 SMNVEV (reference sequence). V shed 4 bases and J shed 0 bases, with 11 bases lying between them. This CDR3 is 15 amino acids long. The CDR3: CASSSQGGSTDTQYF. The CDR3 DNA reads as TGTGCCAGCAGTTCGCAGGGCGGGAGCACAGATACGCAGTATTTT.

This clonotype was recorded many times. V usage is TRBV6-2 or TRBV6-3 and J usage is TRBJ2-7; D is possibly TRBD2 (5 bases). Germline V gives CDR1 MNHEY, CDR2 SVGEGT. CDR3 length: 14 amino acids. Trimming took off 6 bases at V and 9 bases at J, with 21 bases between the two ends. The CDR3 loop is CASSPSQRFGGQYF. CDR3 nucleotide sequence: TGTGCCAGCAGCCCCTCCCAACGCTTTGGAGGGCAGTACTTC.

This clonotype has at least ten counts. This chain uses TRBV13 with TRBJ2-1; 14 bases are a match to TRBD2. Trimming at V came to 2 bases and at J to 5 bases, leaving 2 bases not matched to a gene. The CDR3 is 16 residues long. Looked up from germline, CDR1 is PRHDT and CDR2 is FYEKMQ (reference sequence). In DNA form, the CDR3 reads TGTGCCAGCAGCTTAAAGGGACTAGCGGGGGACAATGAGCAGTTCTTC. Translating it yields CASSLKGLAGDNEQFF. Together with reference TRBV13 and TRBJ2-1, the CDR3 gives the full variable domain: AAGVIQSPRHLIKEKRETATLKCYPIPRHDTVYWYQQGPGQDPQFLISFYEKMQSDKGSIPDRFSAQQFSDYHSELNMSSLELGDSALYFCASSLKGLAGDNEQFFGPGTRLTVL.

Points on this clonotype: No conserved phenylalanine or tryptophan ends this CDR3, so it is likely a read error. The CDR3 loop is CASSPGTSRRLYQETQYL. The CDR3 DNA is TGTGCCAGCAGCCCTGGGACTAGTCGGAGACTGTACCAAGAGACCCAGTACCTC. This sequence joins TRBV11-1 and TRBJ2-5; 8 nucleotides align to TRBD2. J gave up 0 bases and V 5 bases, and 14 bases lay outside the gene matches. The germline V gene has CDR1 SGHAT and CDR2 FQDESV (reference sequence). This CDR3 contains 18 residues.

This rearrangement joins TRBV10-3 to TRBJ2-1; TRBD2 agrees at 10 bases. Germline assignment: CDR1 ENHRY and CDR2 SYGVKD. J was trimmed by 10 bases and V by 0 bases; bases with no gene match: 3. The CDR3 has 14 residues. The CDR3 bases are TGTGCCATCAGTGAGTCTGGTAGCGGGGGGGAGCAGTTCTTC. Protein: CAISESGSGGEQFF.

The table lists this clonotype with many counts. The chain joins TRBV5-1 to TRBJ2-2; D not certain. CDR3 length equals 16 residues. Germline loops: CDR1 SGHRS, CDR2 YFSETQ. The V end was cut by 0 bases, the J end by 0 bases, with 9 bases between. The CDR3 region is CASSLVGGPNTGELFF. CDR3 in DNA: TGCGCCAGCAGCTTGGTCGGCGGTCCGAACACCGGGGAGCTGTTTTTT.